In its sample, the clone carrying this T cell receptor beta chain was seen a few times. Patients of the Seattle cohort, enrolled during active infection, were followed longitudinally. Generated by immunoSEQ multiplex PCR, the TCRdb table keeps only in-frame clones and is missing some. The sample contains approximately 100,000 clones, around nine tenths of which appear only once. The germline gives CDR1 MNHEY, CDR2 SVGAGI. The CDR3 has 16 amino acids. The V and J ends lost 2 bases and 8 bases, in that order; junction bases with no gene match: 13. This sample was included in a study of blood T cell repertoires in COVID-19. Overall study: The samples span acute and convalescent COVID-19 from the United States, Italy and Spain. PBMCs, B-cell-depleted T cells, or T cells provided the cDNA or gDNA that made up the material.

The source is a human donor with COVID-19, enrolled during active disease. The donor label of this sample is uncertain. The chain joins TRBV6-5 to TRBJ1-1, with 8 bases identical to TRBD1. Material for sequencing was peripheral blood. In nucleotides, the CDR3 is TGTGCCAGCAGTTACGCACGACAGGGGCGGGAGAAGGAAGCTTTCTTT. Its protein product is CASSYARQGREKEAFF.